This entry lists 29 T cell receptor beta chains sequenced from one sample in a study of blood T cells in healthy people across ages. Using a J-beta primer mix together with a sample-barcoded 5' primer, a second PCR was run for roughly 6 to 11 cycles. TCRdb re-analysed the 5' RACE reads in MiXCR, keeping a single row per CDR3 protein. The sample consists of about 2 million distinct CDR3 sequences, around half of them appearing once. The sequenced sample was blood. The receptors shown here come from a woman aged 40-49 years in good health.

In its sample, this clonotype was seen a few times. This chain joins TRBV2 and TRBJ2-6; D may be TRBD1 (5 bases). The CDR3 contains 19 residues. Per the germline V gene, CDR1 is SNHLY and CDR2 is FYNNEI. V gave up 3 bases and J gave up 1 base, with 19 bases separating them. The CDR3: CASSEGMGREASGANVLTF. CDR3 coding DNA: TGTGCCAGCAGTGAGGGTATGGGCAGGGAAGCTTCTGGGGCCAACGTCCTGACTTTC.

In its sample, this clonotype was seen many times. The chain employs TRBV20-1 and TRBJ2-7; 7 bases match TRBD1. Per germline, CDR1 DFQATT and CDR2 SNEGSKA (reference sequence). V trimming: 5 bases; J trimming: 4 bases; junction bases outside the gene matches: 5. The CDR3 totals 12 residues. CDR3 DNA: TGCAGTGCTTCCGACAGGGTGTACGAGCAGTACTTC. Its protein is CSASDRVYEQYF.

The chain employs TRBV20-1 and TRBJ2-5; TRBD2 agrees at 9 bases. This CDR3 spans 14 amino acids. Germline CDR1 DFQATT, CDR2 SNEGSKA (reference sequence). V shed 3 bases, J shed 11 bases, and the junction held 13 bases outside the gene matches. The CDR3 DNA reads TGCAGTGCTAGGGTAGCGGGAGTGGGTAATGAGCAGTACTTC. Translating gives CSARVAGVGNEQYF.

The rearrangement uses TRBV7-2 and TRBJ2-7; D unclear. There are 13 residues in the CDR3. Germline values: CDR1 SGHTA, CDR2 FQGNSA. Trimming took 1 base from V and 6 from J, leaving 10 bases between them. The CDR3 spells CASSLELPSEQYF. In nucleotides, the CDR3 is TGTGCCAGCAGCTTAGAACTCCCCTCCGAGCAGTACTTC.

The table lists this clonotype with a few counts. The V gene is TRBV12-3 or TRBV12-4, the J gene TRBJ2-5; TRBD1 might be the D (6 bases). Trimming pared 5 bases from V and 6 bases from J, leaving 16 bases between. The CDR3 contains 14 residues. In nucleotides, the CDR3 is TGTGCCAGCAGTCAACACAGGGCCGTAAAGACCCAGTACTTC. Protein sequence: CASSQHRAVKTQYF.

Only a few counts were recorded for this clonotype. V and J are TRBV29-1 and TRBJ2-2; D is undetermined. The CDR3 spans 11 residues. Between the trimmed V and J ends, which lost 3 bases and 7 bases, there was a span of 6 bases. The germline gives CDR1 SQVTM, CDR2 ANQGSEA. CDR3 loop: CSVEGIGELFF. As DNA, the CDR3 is TGCAGCGTTGAGGGCATCGGGGAGCTGTTTTTT.

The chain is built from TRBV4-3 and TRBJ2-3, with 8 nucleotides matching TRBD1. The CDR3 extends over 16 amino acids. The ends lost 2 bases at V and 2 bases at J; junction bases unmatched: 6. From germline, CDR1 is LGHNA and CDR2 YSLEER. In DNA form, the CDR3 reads TGCGCCAGCAGCCAATCCCGGACAGGGTACACAGATACGCAGTATTTT. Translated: CASSQSRTGYTDTQYF.

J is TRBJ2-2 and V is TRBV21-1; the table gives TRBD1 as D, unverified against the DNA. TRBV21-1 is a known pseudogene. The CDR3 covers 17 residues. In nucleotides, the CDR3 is TGTGCCAGCAGCAAAGGGGGGGACAGCTTGAACACCGGGGAGCTGTTTTTT. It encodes CASSKGGDSLNTGELFF.

CDR3 region: CSAIQGASIYGYTF. The CDR3 DNA reads TGCAGTGCGATCCAGGGGGCTTCGATCTATGGCTACACCTTC. This chain joins TRBV20-1 and TRBJ1-2, with TRBD1 matching over 8 bases. Germline V gene sequence: CDR1 DFQATT, CDR2 SNEGSKA (reference sequence). The V gene end was trimmed by 6 bases and the J gene end by 4 bases; junction bases not matched to a gene: 10. The CDR3 sequence is 14 residues long.

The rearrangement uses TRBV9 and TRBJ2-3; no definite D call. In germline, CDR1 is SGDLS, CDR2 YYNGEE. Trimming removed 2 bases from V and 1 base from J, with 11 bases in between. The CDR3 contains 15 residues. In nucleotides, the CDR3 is TGTGCCAGCAGCGTGTGGGGAACGCGCACAGATACGCAGTATTTT. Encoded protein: CASSVWGTRTDTQYF.

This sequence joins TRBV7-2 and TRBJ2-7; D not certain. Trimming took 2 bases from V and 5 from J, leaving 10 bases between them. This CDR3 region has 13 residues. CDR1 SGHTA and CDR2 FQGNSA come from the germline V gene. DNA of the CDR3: TGTGCCAGCAGCTTAACCTTCAGTGACGAGCAGTACTTC. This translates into CASSLTFSDEQYF.

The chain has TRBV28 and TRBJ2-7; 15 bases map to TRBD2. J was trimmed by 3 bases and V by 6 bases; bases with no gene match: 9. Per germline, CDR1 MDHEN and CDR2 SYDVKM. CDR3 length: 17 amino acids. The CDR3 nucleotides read TGTGCCAGCAGCCTTCCGGGACTAGCGGGGGGTGTCTACGAGCAGTACTTC. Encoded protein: CASSLPGLAGGVYEQYF. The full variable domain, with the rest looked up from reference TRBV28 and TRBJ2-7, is DVKVTQSSRYLVKRTGEKVFLECVQDMDHENMFWYRQDPGLGLRLIYFSYDVKMKEKGDIPEGYSVSREKKERFSLILESASTNQTSMYLCASSLPGLAGGVYEQYFGPGTRLTVT.

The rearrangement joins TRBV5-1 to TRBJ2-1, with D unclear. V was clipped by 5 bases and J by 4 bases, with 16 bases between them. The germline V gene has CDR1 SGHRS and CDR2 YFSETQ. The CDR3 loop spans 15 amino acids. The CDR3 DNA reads TGCGCCAGCAGGGTAGCAACGACGGATTACAATGAGCAGTTCTTC. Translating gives CASRVATTDYNEQFF.

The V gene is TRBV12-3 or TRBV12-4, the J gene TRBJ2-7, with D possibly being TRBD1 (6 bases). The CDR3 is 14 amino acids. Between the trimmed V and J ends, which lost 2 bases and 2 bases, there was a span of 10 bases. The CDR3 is CASSLRTDPYEQYF. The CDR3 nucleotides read TGTGCCAGCAGTTTACGGACAGACCCCTACGAGCAGTACTTC.

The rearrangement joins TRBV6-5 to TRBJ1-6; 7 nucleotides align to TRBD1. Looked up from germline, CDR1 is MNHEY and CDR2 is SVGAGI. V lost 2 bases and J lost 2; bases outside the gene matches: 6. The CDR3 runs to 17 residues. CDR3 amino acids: CASSYTLTGTYNSPLHF. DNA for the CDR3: TGTGCCAGCAGTTACACGCTGACAGGGACCTATAATTCACCCCTCCACTTT.

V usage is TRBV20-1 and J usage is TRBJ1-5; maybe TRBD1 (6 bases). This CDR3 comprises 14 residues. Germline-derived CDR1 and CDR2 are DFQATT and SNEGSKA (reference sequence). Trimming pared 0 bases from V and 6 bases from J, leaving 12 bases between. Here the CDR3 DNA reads TGCAGTGCTAGAGATCTCTCGGGGGCTCAGCCCCAGCATTTT. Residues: CSARDLSGAQPQHF.

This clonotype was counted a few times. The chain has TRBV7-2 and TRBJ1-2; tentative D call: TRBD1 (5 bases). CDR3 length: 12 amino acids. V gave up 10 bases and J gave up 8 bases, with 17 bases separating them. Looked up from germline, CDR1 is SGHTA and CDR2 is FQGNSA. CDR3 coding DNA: TGTGCCAAAAGCGGGGGGGGAGTCGGCTACACCTTC. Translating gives CAKSGGGVGYTF.

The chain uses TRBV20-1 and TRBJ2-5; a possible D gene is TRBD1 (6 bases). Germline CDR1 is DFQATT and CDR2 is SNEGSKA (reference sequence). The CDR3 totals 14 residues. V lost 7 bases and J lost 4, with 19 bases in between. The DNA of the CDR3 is TGCAGTGGTGGGGGCACCCAAAAGGGAGAGACCCAGTACTTC. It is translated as CSGGGTQKGETQYF.

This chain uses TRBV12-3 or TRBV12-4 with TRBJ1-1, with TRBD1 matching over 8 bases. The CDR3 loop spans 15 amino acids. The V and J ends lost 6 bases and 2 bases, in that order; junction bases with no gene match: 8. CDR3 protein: CASRRTGRRNTEAFF. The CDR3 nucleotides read TGTGCCAGCAGACGGACAGGGCGAAGAAACACTGAAGCTTTCTTT.

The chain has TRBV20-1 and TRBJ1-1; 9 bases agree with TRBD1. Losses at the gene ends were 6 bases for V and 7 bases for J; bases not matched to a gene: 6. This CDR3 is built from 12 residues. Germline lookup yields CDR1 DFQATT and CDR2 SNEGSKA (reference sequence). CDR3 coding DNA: TGCAGTGCGGACAGGGGAGAGGTTGAAGCTTTCTTT. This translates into CSADRGEVEAFF.

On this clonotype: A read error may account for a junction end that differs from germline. The CDR3 sequence: CTSSLQGGYNEQFF. The CDR3 DNA reads as TGTACCAGCAGCTTACAGGGGGGCTACAATGAGCAGTTCTTC. The gene calls are TRBV7-9 and TRBJ2-1; TRBD1 aligns across 8 bases. Germline lookup yields CDR1 SEHNR and CDR2 FQNEAQ (reference sequence). CDR3 size: 14 residues.

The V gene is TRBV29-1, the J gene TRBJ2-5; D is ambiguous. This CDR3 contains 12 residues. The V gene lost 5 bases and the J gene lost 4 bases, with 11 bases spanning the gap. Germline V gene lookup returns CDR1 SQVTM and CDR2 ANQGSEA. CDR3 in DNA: TGCAGCGTTCTCTGGTTAGGAGAGACCCAGTACTTC. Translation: CSVLWLGETQYF.

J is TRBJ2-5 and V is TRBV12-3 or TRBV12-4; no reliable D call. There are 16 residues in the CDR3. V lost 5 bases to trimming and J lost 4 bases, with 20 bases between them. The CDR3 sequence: CASSPPRTKVAETQYF. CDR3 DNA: TGTGCCAGCAGTCCCCCCCGCACCAAGGTGGCAGAGACCCAGTACTTC.

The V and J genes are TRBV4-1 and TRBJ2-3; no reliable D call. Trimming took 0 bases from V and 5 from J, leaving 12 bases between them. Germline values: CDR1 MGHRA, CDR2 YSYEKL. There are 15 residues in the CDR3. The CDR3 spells CASSQEASMGDTQYF. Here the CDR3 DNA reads TGCGCCAGCAGCCAAGAGGCGAGTATGGGAGATACGCAGTATTTT.

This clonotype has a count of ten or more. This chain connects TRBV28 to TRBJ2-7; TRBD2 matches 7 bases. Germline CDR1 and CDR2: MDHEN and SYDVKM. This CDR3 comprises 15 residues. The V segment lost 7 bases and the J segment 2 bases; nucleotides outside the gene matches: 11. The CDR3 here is CASTSSGGGTYEQYF. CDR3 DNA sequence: TGTGCCAGCACCTCCTCTGGCGGGGGAACCTACGAGCAGTACTTC.

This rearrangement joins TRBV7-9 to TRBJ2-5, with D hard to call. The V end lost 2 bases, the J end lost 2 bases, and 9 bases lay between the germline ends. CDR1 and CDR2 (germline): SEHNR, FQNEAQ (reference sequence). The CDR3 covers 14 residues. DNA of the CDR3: TGTGCCAGCAGCTTATTACAGACGCAAGAGACCCAGTACTTC. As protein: CASSLLQTQETQYF.

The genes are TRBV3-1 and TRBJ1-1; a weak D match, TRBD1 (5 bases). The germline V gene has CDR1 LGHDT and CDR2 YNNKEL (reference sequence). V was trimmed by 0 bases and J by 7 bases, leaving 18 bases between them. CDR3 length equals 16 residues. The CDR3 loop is CASSQDEYRQFGEAFF. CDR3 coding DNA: TGTGCCAGCAGCCAAGATGAGTATAGACAGTTCGGTGAAGCTTTCTTT.

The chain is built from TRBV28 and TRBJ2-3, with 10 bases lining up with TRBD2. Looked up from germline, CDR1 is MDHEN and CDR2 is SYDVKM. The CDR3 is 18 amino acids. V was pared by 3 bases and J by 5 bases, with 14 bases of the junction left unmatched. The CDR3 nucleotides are TGTGCCAGCAGTTTTGTGTCCAGCGGGGGGGGCCAGGGAGATACGCAGTATTTT. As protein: CASSFVSSGGGQGDTQYF.

CDR3 sequence (DNA): TGTGCCAGCAGTGAAGGGACAGGGACTGCCAGGGTCCTGACTTTC. Amino acids: CASSEGTGTARVLTF. The V gene is TRBV2, the J gene TRBJ2-6; 8 bases map to TRBD1. Trimming removed 1 base from V and 13 bases from J; junction bases left unmatched: 9. This CDR3 comprises 15 residues. Germline CDR1 reads SNHLY; CDR2 reads FYNNEI.